The T cell receptor (beta chain) described here comes from a study of spatial heterogeneity in lung cancer. Study background: Fewer alpha-chain than beta-chain sequences were consistently detected. Study outcomes and limitations: Expanded TCRs classified as ubiquitous or regional were counted, and these counts tracked ubiquitous and regional nonsynonymous mutations, respectively. It was found that expanded intratumoral alpha and beta TCR counts tracked tumor mutation counts. Estimation of coverage gave values of 6.5% to 7.5% for alpha and around 14% for beta chains in tumor T cells.

By share, this clonotype counts as medium-sized. Its target is not known. Trimming removed 3 bases from V and 7 bases from J, with 15 bases in between. The CDR3 consists of 14 residues. Germline V gene lookup returns CDR1 SQVTM and CDR2 ANQGSEA. Documented time point: sample taken at primary tumor resection. Frozen PBMC, nontumor lung or tumor provided whole RNA, which was sequenced unsorted. Each CDR3 protein gets one entry after TCRdb re-called the 5' RACE reads with MiXCR. Seen here are approximately 9,000 distinct CDR3 sequences, about 4.6% observed once, and the top ten hold around a tenth. The V call is TRBV29-1, the J call TRBJ2-2, with D possibly TRBD2 on 6 matching bases. This clonotype was sampled from a female donor with early-stage non-small cell lung cancer. The sequencing used lung tumor tissue, collected at surgery. Written as DNA, the CDR3 is TGCAGCGTTGAGACCTCAGGCGGGGACGGGGAGCTGTTTTTT. Residues: CSVETSGGDGELFF.